This T cell receptor beta chain derives from a study of blood T cell repertoires in COVID-19. TCRdb's table, derived via immunoSEQ multiplex PCR, lists solely in-frame clones and lacks some. The sample has some 200,000 clones, approximately 86% seen once. The CDR3 has 13 amino acids. Between the trimmed V and J ends, which lost 0 bases and 5 bases, there was a span of 5 bases. In germline, CDR1 is MNHNS, CDR2 SASEGT. This TCR derives from a woman older than 75 in a cohort sampled during active or convalescent COVID-19. V and J are TRBV6-1 and TRBJ1-3; unclear D gene. The sample taken for sequencing was peripheral blood. The CDR3 here is CASSEAPRNTIYF. The DNA of the CDR3 is TGTGCCAGCAGTGAAGCTCCTAGAAACACCATATATTTT.